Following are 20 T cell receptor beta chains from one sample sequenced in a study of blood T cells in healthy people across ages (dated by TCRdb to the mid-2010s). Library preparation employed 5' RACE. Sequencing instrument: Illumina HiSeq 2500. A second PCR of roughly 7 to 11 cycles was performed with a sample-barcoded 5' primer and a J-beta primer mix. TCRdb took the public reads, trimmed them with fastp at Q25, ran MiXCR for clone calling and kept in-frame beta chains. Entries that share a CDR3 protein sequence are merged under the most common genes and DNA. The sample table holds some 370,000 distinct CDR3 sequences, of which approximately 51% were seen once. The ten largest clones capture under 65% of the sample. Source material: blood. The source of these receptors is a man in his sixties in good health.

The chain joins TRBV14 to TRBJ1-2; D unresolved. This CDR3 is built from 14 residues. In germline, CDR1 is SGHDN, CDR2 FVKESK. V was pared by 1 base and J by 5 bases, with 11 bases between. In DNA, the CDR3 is TGTGCCAGCAGCCAAGCCGACGGCCCATATGGCTACACCTTC. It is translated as CASSQADGPYGYTF.

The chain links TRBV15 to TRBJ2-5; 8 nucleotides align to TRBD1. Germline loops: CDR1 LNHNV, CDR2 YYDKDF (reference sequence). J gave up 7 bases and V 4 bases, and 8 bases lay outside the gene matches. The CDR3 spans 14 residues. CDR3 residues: CATSNGRGLATQYF. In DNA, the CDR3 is TGTGCCACCAGCAATGGCAGGGGGCTTGCGACCCAGTACTTC.

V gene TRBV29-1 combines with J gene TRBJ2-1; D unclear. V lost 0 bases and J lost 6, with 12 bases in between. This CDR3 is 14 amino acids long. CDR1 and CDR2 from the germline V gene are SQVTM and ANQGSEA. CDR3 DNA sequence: TGCAGCGTTGAAGATAAACTCCCGGCCAATGAGCAGTTCTTC. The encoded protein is CSVEDKLPANEQFF.

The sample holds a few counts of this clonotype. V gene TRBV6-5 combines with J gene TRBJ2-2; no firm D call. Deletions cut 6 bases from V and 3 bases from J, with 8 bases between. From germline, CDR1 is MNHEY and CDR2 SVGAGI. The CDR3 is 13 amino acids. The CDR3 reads CASRETDTGELFF. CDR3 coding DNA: TGTGCCAGCAGGGAAACGGACACCGGGGAGCTGTTTTTT.

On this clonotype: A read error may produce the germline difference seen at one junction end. Here the CDR3 DNA reads TGTGCCAGCAGATACCAAGACGGGGAGAATTCACCCCCCCACTTT. Translating it yields CASRYQDGENSPPHF. The rearrangement links TRBV6-6 to TRBJ1-6; D is unresolved. This CDR3 has 15 residues. CDR1 and CDR2 (germline): MNHNY, SVGAGI (reference sequence).

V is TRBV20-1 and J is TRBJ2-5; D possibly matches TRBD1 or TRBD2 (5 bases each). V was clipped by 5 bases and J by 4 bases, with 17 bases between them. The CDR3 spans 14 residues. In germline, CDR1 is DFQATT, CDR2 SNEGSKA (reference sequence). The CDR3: CSAEQRGRGETQYF. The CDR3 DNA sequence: TGCAGTGCTGAACAACGGGGCCGTGGAGAGACCCAGTACTTC.

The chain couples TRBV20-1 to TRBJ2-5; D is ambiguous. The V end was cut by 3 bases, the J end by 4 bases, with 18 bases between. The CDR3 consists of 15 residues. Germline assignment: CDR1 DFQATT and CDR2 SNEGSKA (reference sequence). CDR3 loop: CSASALVGLRETQYF. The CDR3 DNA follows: TGCAGTGCTAGTGCCTTGGTGGGATTGAGAGAGACCCAGTACTTC.

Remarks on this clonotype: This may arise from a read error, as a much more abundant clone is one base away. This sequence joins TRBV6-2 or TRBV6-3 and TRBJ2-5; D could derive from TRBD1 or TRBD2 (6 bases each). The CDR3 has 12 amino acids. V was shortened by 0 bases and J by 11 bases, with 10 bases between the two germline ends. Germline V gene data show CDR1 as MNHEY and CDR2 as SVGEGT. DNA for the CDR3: TGTGCCAGCAGTTACTCGACTAGGGGGCAGTACTTC. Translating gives CASSYSTRGQYF.

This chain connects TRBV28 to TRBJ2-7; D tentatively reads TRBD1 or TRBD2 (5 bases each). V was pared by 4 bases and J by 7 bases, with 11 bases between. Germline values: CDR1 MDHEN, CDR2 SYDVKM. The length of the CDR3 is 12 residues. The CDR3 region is CASSSGTQEQYF. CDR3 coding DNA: TGTGCCAGCAGTTCGGGGACGCAAGAGCAGTACTTC.

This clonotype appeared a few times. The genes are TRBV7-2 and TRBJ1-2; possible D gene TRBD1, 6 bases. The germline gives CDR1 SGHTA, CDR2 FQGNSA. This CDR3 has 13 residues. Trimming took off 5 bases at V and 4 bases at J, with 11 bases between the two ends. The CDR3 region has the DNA TGTGCCAGCAGCCCCGACAGGAGCTATGGCTACACCTTC. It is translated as CASSPDRSYGYTF.

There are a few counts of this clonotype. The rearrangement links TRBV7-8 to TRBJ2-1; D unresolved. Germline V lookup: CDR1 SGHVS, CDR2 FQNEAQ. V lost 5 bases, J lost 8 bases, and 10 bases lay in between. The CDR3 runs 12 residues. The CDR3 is CASSPSGYEQFF. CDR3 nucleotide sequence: TGTGCCAGCAGCCCCAGTGGTTATGAGCAGTTCTTC.

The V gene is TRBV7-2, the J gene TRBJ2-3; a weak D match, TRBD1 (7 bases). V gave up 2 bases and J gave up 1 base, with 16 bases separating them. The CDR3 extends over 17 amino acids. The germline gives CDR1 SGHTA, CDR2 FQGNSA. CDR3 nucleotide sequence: TGTGCCAGCAGCTTATTCGGGCAGGGGGGCCGCACAGATACGCAGTATTTT. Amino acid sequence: CASSLFGQGGRTDTQYF.

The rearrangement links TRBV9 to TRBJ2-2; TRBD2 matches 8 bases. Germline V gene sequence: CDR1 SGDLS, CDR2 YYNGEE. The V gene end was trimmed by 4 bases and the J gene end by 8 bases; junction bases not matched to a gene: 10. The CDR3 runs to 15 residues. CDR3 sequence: CASSPAGGASGELFF. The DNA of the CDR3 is TGTGCCAGCAGCCCGGCCGGGGGGGCCTCAGGGGAGCTGTTTTTT.

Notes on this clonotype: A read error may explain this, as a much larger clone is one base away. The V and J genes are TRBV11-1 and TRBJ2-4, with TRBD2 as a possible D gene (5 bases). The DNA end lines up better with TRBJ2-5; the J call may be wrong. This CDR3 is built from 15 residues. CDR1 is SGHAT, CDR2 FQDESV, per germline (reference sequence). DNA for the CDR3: TGTGCCAGCAACTCCTCTCGCGGGCAGCAAGAGACCCAGTACTTC. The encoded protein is CASNSSRGQQETQYF.

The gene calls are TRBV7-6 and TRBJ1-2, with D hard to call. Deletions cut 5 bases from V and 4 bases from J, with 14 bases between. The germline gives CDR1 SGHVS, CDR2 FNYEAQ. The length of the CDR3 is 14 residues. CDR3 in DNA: TGTGCCAGCAGCCCGCGACCCGCTTTCTATGGCTACACCTTC. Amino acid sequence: CASSPRPAFYGYTF.

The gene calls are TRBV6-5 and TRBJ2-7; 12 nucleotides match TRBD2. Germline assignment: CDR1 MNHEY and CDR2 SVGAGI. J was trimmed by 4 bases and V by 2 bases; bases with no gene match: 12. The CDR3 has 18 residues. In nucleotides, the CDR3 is TGTGCCAGCAGTTACGGTGTGGGGGTGACTAGCGGGAGATACGAGCAGTACTTC. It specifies CASSYGVGVTSGRYEQYF.

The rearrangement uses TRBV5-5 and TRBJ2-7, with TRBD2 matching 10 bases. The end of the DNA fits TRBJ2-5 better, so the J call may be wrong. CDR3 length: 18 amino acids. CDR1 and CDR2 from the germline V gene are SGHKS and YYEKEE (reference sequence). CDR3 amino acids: CASSLDEGLAGVFETQYF. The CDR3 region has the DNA TGTGCCAGCAGCTTGGACGAGGGGCTAGCGGGAGTCTTTGAGACCCAGTACTTC.

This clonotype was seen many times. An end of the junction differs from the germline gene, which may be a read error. The CDR3 protein is CASSLAGLATDTQYF. CDR3 sequence (DNA): TGTGCCAGCAGCCTAGCCGGACTAGCCACAGATACGCAGTATTTT. The chain is built from TRBV7-2 and TRBJ2-3; 8 bases fit TRBD2. The CDR3 loop spans 15 amino acids. Germline V gene data show CDR1 as SGHTA and CDR2 as FQGNSA.

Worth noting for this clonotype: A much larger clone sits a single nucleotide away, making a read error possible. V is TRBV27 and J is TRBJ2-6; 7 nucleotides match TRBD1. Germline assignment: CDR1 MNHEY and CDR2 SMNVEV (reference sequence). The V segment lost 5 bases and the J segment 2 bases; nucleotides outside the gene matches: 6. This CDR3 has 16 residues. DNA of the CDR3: TGTGCCAGCAGTCAACAAGGGGGCCCTGGGGCCAACGTCCTGACTTTC. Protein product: CASSQQGGPGANVLTF. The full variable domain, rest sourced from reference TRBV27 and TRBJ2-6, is EAQVTQNPRYLITVTGKKLTVTCSQNMNHEYMSWYRQDPGLGLRQIYYSMNVEVTDKGDVPEGYKVSRKEKRNFPLILESPSPNQTSLYFCASSQQGGPGANVLTFGAGSRLTVL.

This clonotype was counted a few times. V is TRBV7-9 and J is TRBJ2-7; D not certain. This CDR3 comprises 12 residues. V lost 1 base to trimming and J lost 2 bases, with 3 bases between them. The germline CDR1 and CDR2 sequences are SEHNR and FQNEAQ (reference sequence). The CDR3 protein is CASSLVPYEQYF. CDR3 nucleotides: TGTGCCAGCAGCTTAGTTCCCTACGAGCAGTACTTC.